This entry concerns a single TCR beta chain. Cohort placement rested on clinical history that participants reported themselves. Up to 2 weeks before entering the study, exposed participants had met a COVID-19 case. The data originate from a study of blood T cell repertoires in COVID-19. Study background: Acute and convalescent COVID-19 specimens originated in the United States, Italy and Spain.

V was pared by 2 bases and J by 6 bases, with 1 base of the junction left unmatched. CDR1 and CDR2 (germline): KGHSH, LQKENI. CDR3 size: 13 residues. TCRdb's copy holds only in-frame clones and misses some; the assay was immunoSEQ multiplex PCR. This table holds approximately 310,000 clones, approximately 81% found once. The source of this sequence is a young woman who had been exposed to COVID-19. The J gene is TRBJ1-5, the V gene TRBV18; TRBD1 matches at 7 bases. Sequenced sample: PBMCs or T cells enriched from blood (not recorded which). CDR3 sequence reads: CASSPTGVQPQHF. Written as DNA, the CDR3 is TGTGCCAGCTCACCAACAGGGGTTCAGCCCCAGCATTTT.